This T cell receptor beta chain was captured in a study of shared clonotypes between healthy human individuals. Naive CD8 populations comprised CD45RO-negative cells positively selected for CCR7, excluding terminally differentiated effector memory CD45RA+ cells. Using immunoSEQ multiplex PCR, the repertoire was profiled, and TCRdb retains in-frame clones only, with some absent. Among about 800,000 clones listed, about 96% were seen once. Germline-derived CDR1 and CDR2 are SGHNT and YENEEA. V trimming: 1 base; J trimming: 0 bases; junction bases outside the gene matches: 4. This CDR3 comprises 16 residues.

This clonotype originated in a man younger than 45 in good health. Sequencing was carried out using naive CD8+ T cells sorted from blood. V gene TRBV11-3 combines with J gene TRBJ2-3; the match to TRBD2 covers 7 bases. In DNA form, the CDR3 reads TGTGCCAGCAGCTTAGGGCTAGCGGTGAGCACAGATACGCAGTATTTT. This translates into CASSLGLAVSTDTQYF.